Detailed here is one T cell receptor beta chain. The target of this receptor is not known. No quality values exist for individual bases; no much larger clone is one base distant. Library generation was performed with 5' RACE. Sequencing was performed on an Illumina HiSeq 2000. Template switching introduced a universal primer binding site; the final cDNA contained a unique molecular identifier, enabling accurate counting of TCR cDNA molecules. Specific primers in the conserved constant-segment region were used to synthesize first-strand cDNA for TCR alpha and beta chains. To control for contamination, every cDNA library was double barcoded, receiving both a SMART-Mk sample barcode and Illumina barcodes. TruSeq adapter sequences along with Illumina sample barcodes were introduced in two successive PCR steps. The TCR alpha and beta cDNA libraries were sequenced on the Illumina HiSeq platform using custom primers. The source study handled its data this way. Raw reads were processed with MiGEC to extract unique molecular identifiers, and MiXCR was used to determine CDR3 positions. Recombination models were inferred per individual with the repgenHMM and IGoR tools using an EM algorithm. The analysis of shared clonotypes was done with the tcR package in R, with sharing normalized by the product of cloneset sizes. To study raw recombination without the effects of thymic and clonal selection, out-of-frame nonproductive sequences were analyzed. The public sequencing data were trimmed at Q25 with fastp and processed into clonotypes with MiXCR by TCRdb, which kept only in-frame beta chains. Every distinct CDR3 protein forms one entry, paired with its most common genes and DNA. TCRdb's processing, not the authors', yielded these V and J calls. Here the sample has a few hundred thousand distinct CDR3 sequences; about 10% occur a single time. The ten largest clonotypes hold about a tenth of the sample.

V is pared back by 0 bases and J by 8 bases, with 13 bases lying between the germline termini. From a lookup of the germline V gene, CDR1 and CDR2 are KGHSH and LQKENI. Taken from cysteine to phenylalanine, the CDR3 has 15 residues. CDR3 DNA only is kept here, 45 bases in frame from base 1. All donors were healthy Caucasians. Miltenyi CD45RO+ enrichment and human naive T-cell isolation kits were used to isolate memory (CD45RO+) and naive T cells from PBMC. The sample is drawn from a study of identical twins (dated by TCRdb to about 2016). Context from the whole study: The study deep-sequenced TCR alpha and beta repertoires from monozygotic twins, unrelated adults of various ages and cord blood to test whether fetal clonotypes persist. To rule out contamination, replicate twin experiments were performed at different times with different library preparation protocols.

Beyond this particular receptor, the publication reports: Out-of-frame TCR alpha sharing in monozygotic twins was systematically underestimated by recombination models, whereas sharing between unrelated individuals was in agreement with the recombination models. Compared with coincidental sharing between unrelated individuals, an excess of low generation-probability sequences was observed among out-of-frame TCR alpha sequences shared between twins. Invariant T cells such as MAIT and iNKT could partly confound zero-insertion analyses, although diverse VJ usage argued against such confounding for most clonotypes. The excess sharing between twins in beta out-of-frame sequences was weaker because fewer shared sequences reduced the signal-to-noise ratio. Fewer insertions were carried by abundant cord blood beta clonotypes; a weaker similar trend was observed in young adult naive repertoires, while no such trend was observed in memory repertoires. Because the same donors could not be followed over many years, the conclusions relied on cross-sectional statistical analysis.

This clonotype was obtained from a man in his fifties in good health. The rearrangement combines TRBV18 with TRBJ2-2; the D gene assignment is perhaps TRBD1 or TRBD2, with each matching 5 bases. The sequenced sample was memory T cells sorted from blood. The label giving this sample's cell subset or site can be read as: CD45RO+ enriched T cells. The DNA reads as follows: TGTGCCAGCTCACCACCGGGACGGAGGTCTGGGGAGCTGTTTTTT. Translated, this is CASSPPGRRSGELFF.